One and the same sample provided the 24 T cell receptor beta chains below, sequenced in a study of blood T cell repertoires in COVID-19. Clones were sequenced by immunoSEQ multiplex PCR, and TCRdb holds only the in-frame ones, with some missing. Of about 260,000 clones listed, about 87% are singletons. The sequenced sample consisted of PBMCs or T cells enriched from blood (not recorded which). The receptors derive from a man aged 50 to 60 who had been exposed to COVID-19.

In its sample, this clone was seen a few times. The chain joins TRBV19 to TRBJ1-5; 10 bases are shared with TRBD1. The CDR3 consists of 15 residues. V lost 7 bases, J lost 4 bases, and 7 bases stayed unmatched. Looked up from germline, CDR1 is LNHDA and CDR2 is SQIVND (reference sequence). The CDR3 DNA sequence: TGTGCCAGTAAAAAAGGGGACAGGGGTAATCAGCCCCAGCATTTT. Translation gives CASKKGDRGNQPQHF.

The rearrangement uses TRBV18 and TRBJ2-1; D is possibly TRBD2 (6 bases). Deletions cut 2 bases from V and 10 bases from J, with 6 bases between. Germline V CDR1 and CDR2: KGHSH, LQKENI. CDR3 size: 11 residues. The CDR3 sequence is CASSPGGEQFF. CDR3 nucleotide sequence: TGTGCCAGCTCACCAGGAGGGGAGCAGTTCTTC.

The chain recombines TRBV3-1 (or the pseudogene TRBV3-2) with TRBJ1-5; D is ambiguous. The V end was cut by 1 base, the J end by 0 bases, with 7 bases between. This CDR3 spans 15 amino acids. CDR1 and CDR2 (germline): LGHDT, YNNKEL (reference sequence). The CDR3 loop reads CASSQGAVSNQPQHF. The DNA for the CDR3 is TGTGCCAGCAGCCAAGGGGCAGTTAGCAATCAGCCCCAGCATTTT.

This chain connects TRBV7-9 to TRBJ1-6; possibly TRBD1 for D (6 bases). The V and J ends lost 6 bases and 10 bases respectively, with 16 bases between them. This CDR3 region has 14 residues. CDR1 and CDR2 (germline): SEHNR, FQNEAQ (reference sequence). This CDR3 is CASRQGPISSPLHF. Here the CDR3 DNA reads TGTGCCAGCAGACAGGGCCCCATTTCCTCACCCCTCCACTTT.

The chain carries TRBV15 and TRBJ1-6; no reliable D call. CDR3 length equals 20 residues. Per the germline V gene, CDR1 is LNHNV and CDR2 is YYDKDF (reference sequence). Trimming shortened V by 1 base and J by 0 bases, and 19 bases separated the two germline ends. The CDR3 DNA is TGTGCCACCAGCAGAGGCGTCGCGGACCCAGACTACTCCTATAATTCACCCCTCCACTTT. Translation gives CATSRGVADPDYSYNSPLHF. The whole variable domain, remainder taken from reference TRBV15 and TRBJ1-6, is DAMVIQNPRYQVTQFGKPVTLSCSQTLNHNVMYWYQQKSSQAPKLLFHYYDKDFNNEADTPDNFQSRRPNTSFCFLDIRSPGLGDTAMYLCATSRGVADPDYSYNSPLHFGNGTRLTVT.

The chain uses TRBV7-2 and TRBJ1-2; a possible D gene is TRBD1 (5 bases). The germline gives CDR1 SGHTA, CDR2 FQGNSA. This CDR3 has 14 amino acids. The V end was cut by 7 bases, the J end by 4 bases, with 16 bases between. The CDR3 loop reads CASTSNPGGYGYTF. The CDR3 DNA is TGTGCCAGCACCTCAAACCCGGGGGGCTATGGCTACACCTTC.

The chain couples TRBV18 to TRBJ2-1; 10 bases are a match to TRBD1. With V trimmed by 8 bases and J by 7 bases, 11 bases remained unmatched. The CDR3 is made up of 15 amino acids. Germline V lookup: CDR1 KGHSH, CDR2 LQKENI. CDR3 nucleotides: TGTGCCAGCACCGGTAGGGACAGGGGTACGAATGAGCAGTTCTTC. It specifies CASTGRDRGTNEQFF.

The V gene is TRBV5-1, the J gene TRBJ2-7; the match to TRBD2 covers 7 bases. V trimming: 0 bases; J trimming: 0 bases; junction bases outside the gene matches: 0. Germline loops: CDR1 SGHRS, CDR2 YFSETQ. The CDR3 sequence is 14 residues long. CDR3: CASSLGTSSYEQYF. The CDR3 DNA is TGCGCCAGCAGCTTGGGGACTAGCTCCTACGAGCAGTACTTC.

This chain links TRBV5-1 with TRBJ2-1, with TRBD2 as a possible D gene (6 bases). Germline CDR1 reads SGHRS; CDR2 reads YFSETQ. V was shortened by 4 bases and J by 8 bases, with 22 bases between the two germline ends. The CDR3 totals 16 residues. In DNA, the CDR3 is TGCGCCAGCAGCCAGCTAAGGGAGGCGATTGTCGATGAGCAGTTCTTC. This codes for CASSQLREAIVDEQFF.

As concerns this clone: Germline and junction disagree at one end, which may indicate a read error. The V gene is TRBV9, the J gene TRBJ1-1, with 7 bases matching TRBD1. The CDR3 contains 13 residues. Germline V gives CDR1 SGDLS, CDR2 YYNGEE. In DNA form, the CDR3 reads TGTGCCAGCAGCGTAGTAAAGTCGGACAGGCCGATATTT. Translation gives CASSVVKSDRPIF.

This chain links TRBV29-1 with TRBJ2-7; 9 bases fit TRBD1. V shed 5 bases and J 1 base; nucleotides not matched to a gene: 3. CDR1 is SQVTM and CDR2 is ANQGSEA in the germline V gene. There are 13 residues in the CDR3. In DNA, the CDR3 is TGCAGCGTTACGACAGGGGGGTCCTACGAGCAGTACTTC. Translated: CSVTTGGSYEQYF.

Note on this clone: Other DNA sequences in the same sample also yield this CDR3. CDR3 region: CASSLDRPNTEAFF. For the CDR3, the DNA is TGCGCCAGCAGCTTGGACAGGCCGAACACTGAAGCTTTCTTT. The chain links TRBV5-1 to TRBJ1-1; possibly TRBD1 for D (5 bases). Per germline, CDR1 SGHRS and CDR2 YFSETQ. The CDR3 consists of 14 residues. V was pared by 0 bases and J by 1 base, with 7 bases between. Combining the CDR3 with reference TRBV5-1 and TRBJ1-1 gives the whole variable domain KAGVTQTPRYLIKTRGQQVTLSCSPISGHRSVSWYQQTPGQGLQFLFEYFSETQRNKGNFPGRFSGRQFSNSRSEMNVSTLELGDSALYLCASSLDRPNTEAFFGQGTRLTVV.

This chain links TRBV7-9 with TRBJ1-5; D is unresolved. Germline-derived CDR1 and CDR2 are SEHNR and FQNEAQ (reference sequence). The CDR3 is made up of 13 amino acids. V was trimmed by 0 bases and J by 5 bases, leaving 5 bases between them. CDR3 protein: CASSLAADQPQHF. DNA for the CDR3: TGTGCCAGCAGCTTAGCAGCCGATCAGCCCCAGCATTTT.

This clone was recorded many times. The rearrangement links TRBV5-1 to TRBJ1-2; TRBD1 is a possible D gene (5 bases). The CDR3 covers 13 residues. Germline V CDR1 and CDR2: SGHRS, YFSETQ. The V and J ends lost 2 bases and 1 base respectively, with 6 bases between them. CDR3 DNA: TGCGCCAGCAGCTTACAGGTTAACTATGGCTACACCTTC. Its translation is CASSLQVNYGYTF.

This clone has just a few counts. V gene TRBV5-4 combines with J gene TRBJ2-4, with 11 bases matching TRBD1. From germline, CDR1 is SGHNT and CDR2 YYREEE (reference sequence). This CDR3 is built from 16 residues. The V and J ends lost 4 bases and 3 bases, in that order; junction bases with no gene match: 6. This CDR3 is CASSPGTGGYKNIQYF. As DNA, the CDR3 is TGTGCCAGCAGCCCCGGGACAGGGGGTTACAAAAACATTCAGTACTTC.

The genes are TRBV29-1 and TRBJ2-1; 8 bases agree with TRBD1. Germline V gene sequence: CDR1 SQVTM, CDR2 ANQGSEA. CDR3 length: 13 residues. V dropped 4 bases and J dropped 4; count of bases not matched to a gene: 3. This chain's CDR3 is CSVGTGSYNEQFF. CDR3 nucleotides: TGCAGCGTTGGGACAGGGTCTTACAATGAGCAGTTCTTC.

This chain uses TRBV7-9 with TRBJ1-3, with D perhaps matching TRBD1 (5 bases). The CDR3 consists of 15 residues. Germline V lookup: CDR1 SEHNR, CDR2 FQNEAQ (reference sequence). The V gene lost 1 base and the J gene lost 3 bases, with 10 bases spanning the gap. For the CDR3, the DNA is TGTGCCAGCAGCTTAGTAGGGGCAGGTGGAAACACCATATATTTT. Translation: CASSLVGAGGNTIYF.

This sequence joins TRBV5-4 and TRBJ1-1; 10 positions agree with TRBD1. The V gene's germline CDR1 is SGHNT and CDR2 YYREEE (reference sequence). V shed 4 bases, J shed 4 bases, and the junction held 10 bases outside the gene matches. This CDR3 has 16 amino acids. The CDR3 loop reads CASSARDRGPVTEAFF. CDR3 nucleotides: TGTGCCAGCAGCGCGCGAGACAGGGGGCCCGTCACTGAAGCTTTCTTT.

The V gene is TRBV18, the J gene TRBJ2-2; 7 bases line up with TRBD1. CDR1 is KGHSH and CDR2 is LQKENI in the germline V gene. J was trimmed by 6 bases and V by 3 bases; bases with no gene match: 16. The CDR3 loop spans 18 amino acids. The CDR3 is CASSPILGKTGKAGELFF. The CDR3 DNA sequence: TGTGCCAGCTCACCTATCTTGGGCAAGACAGGGAAGGCCGGGGAGCTGTTTTTT.

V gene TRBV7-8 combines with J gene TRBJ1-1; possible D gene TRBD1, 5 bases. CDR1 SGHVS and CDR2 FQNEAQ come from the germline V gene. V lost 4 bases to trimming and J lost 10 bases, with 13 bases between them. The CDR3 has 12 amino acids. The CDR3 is CASSSWGRGAFF. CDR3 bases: TGTGCCAGCAGCTCGTGGGGGAGGGGAGCTTTCTTT.

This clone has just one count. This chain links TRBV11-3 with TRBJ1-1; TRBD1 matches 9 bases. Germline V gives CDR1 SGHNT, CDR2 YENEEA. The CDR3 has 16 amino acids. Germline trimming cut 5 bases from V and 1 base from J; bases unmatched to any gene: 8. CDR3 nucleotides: TGTGCCAGCAGCCTCGGGACAGGGAGGGCGAACACTGAAGCTTTCTTT. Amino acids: CASSLGTGRANTEAFF.

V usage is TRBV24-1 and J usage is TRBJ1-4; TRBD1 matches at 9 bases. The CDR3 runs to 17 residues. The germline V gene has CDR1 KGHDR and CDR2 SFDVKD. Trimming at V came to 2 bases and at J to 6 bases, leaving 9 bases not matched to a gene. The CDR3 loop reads CATSDSPGTGRDEKLFF. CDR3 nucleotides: TGTGCCACCAGTGATTCCCCCGGGACAGGGAGGGATGAAAAACTGTTTTTT.

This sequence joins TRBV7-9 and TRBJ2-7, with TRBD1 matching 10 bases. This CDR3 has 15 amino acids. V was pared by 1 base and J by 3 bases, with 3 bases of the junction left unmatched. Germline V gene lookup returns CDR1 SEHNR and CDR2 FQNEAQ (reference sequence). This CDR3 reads CASSLVRTGGYEQYF. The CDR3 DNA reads TGTGCCAGCAGCTTAGTTAGGACAGGGGGCTACGAGCAGTACTTC. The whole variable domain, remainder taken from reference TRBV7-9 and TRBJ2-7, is DTGVSQNPRHKITKRGQNVTFRCDPISEHNRLYWYRQTLGQGPEFLTYFQNEAQLEKSRLLSDRFSAERPKGSFSTLEIQRTEQGDSAMYLCASSLVRTGGYEQYFGPGTRLTVT.

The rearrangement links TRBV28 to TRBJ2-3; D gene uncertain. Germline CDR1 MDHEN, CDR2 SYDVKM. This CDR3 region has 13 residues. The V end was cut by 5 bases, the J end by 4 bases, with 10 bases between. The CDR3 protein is CASSHGTADTQYF. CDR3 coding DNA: TGTGCCAGCAGTCACGGTACTGCAGATACGCAGTATTTT.